The source of this T cell receptor (beta chain) is a study of identical twins. General study points: Out-of-frame beta chain sequences displayed weaker excess sharing between twins. Twins shared out-of-frame alpha sequences with excess low generation probability.

The CDR3 has 13 amino acids. The germline V gene has CDR1 SGHRS and CDR2 YFSETQ. The V and J ends lost 1 base and 8 bases respectively, with 12 bases between them. From the 5' RACE reads, TCRdb called clonotypes with MiXCR, one entry per CDR3 protein. Among under 800,000 distinct CDR3 sequences listed, around 21% were seen once. As concerns this clonotype: Its matching antigen is unknown.

These data were also reused for a study on T cells expressing NK-cell markers. That investigation notes: Researchers report these clonotypes also headed the CD3+CD56-NKG2C+ fraction in several donors.

Sequencing was performed on PBMCs. This TCR was sampled from a woman between 18 and 30 years old in good health. The chain links TRBV5-1 to TRBJ1-2; D call uncertain. The CDR3 nucleotides are TGCGCCAGCAGCTTGCGTCCCGAGGGAGGCTACACCTTC. Amino acids: CASSLRPEGGYTF.